The subject of this entry is one T cell receptor beta chain. The antigen is not known. This entry is derived from a study of regulatory T cells in long-lasting Graves disease. General study findings and limits: Fewer public clonotypes were shared by new patients (966) than by persistent patients (about 2,700). Those with persistent Graves' had less TCR diversity than newly diagnosed patients.

With iRepertoire HTBI primers and Arm-PCR of CDR3 regions, TCR beta libraries were built. TCRdb reprocessed the multiplex PCR reads with MiXCR, giving one entry per CDR3 protein. Among around 460,000 distinct CDR3 sequences listed, approximately 15% were seen once. The CDR3 sequence is 17 residues long. V was trimmed by 2 bases and J by 5 bases, leaving 22 bases between them. Germline V gene data show CDR1 as MGHRA and CDR2 as YSYEKL. Indicated time point: newly diagnosed GD, antithyroid drugs for less than 3 months. Researchers made the TCR library from RNA that was extracted from PBMCs. These data were likewise used in another study, on T cells in Graves' hyperthyroidism and ophthalmopathy. This second study says: Absent ophthalmopathy progression within 18 months defined stable Graves' hyperthyroidism. Within blood appeared most thyroid clonotypes that had expanded above 0.001.

J is TRBJ2-7 and V is TRBV4-1, with a weak D call TRBD2 (5 bases). The material was peripheral blood mononuclear cells (PBMCs), obtained at new diagnosis, from a patient treated with antithyroid drugs. This sequence was found in a woman in her forties or fifties with Graves disease. CDR3 nucleotides: TGCGCCAGCAGCCAAATAACGGGCATGACGGGAACTGACGAGCAGTACTTC. Translated: CASSQITGMTGTDEQYF.